These 19 T cell receptor beta chains came from one sample sequenced in a study of cytomegalovirus exposure and HLA in healthy donors (dated by TCRdb to about 2017). The method behind the library was the immunoSEQ multiplex PCR assay. A mixture of 60 forward primers for TCR Vbeta segments and 13 reverse primers for TCR Jbeta segments was used in the multiplex PCR. TCRdb mirrors the immuneACCESS table, restricted to in-frame sequences. Some clones are absent from its copies; in checked studies, under half trace to an unresolved V gene, and the reason for the others is unknown. This sample holds 95,000 to 110,000 clones; over 80% were observed only once. Clones ranked in the top ten supply 2% to 3% of the sample. Sequencing used PBMCs. Receptors were obtained from a man aged 30 to 45 in good health and CMV-seropositive.

The chain recombines TRBV29-1 with TRBJ2-7; D remains ambiguous. There are 13 residues in the CDR3. Germline loops: CDR1 SQVTM, CDR2 ANQGSEA. The V end was cut by 2 bases, the J end by 0 bases, with 8 bases between. CDR3 sequence: CSVENDNSYEQYF. The CDR3 coding sequence is TGCAGCGTTGAAAACGACAACTCCTACGAGCAGTACTTC.

This clone was seen only once. V and J are TRBV4-1 and TRBJ1-1; no definite D call. There are 16 residues in the CDR3. The germline V and J ends were trimmed by 1 base and 3 bases, with 15 bases remaining between them. Germline-derived CDR1 and CDR2 are MGHRA and YSYEKL. This CDR3 is CASSQGRWRADTEAFF. The CDR3 DNA reads as TGCGCCAGCAGCCAAGGTCGATGGAGGGCGGACACTGAAGCTTTCTTT.

The chain links TRBV13 to TRBJ1-1; TRBD1 is a possible D gene (5 bases). The germline V gene has CDR1 PRHDT and CDR2 FYEKMQ (reference sequence). The CDR3 contains 14 residues. V shed 3 bases and J shed 2 bases, with 10 bases lying between them. DNA for the CDR3: TGTGCCAGCAGCTTGGGCGGACAAAACACTGAAGCTTTCTTT. It codes for CASSLGGQNTEAFF. Full variable domain (remainder filled in from reference TRBV13 and TRBJ1-1): AAGVIQSPRHLIKEKRETATLKCYPIPRHDTVYWYQQGPGQDPQFLISFYEKMQSDKGSIPDRFSAQQFSDYHSELNMSSLELGDSALYFCASSLGGQNTEAFFGQGTRLTVV.

The CDR3 DNA is TGTGCCAGCAGCTTGGGGAGACTGAACACTGAAGCTTTCTTT. This sequence encodes CASSLGRLNTEAFF. The V gene is TRBV5-6, the J gene TRBJ1-1; D is unresolved. This CDR3 is built from 14 residues. With 0 bases removed from V and 0 bases from J, the gap between germline ends came to 6 bases. The V gene's germline CDR1 is SGHDT and CDR2 YYEEEE.

This clone was detected a few times. The rearrangement uses TRBV2 and TRBJ2-1, with a weak D call TRBD1 (5 bases). The CDR3 totals 15 residues. Germline V gene sequence: CDR1 SNHLY, CDR2 FYNNEI. Trimming stripped 4 bases from V and 2 bases from J, with 12 bases between. The CDR3 DNA is TGTGCCAGCAGTGGAAAGGGGATGCCCTACAATGAGCAGTTCTTC. Translation: CASSGKGMPYNEQFF. The full variable domain, rest sourced from reference TRBV2 and TRBJ2-1, is EPEVTQTPSHQVTQMGQEVILRCVPISNHLYFYWYRQILGQKVEFLVSFYNNEISEKSEIFDDQFSVERPDGSNFTLKIRSTKLEDSAMYFCASSGKGMPYNEQFFGPGTRLTVL.

The DNA of the CDR3 is TGTGCCAGCAGTGAGGACCGGGGACTCATCTCGAGGGGCTACACCTTC. It translates to CASSEDRGLISRGYTF. This chain links TRBV2 with TRBJ1-2; possible D gene TRBD1, 5 bases. CDR3 size: 16 residues. Germline V lookup: CDR1 SNHLY, CDR2 FYNNEI. V was clipped by 3 bases and J by 8 bases, with 22 bases between them.

This clone was seen a handful of times. The V call is TRBV6-1, the J call TRBJ1-5; a possible D gene is TRBD1 (6 bases). CDR1 is MNHNS, CDR2 SASEGT, per germline. The CDR3 loop spans 15 amino acids. With 2 bases removed from V and 4 bases from J, the gap between germline ends came to 12 bases. The chain's CDR3 is CASSESVQGNQPQHF. In DNA form, the CDR3 reads TGTGCCAGCAGTGAATCCGTACAGGGTAATCAGCCCCAGCATTTT.

V gene TRBV27 combines with J gene TRBJ2-7, with 9 bases matching TRBD2. V shed 5 bases, J shed 5 bases, and the junction held 16 bases outside the gene matches. Germline lookup yields CDR1 MNHEY and CDR2 SMNVEV (reference sequence). This CDR3 contains 17 residues. The CDR3 coding sequence is TGTGCCAGCAGTCCCCGAGGGGCGGGGGGGATCAAAAACGAGCAGTACTTC. It codes for CASSPRGAGGIKNEQYF.

This clone was detected only once. This sequence joins TRBV2 and TRBJ1-3; a possible D gene is TRBD1 (5 bases). Trimming took 4 bases from V and 6 from J, leaving 7 bases between them. The CDR3 extends over 12 amino acids. Germline CDR1 reads SNHLY; CDR2 reads FYNNEI. The CDR3 region has the DNA TGTGCCAGCAGTGGGGACTTAAACACCATATATTTT. Its protein is CASSGDLNTIYF.

The J gene is TRBJ2-7, the V gene TRBV5-1, with TRBD1 matching 9 bases. The germline gives CDR1 SGHRS, CDR2 YFSETQ. This CDR3 has 14 residues. The V segment lost 4 bases and the J segment 5 bases; nucleotides outside the gene matches: 7. The DNA for the CDR3 is TGCGCCAGCAGCATCTCCGGGACAGGGCACGAGCAGTACTTC. This codes for CASSISGTGHEQYF.

The rearrangement joins TRBV5-4 to TRBJ2-7, with 7 bases lining up with TRBD2. J lost 2 bases, V lost 1 base, and 6 bases had no gene match. Looked up from germline, CDR1 is SGHNT and CDR2 is YYREEE (reference sequence). The CDR3 covers 15 residues. This CDR3 reads CASSLLGGGAYEQYF. The CDR3 DNA is TGTGCCAGCAGCTTGTTGGGGGGGGGAGCCTACGAGCAGTACTTC. The full variable domain, completed using reference TRBV5-4 and TRBJ2-7, is ETGVTQSPTHLIKTRGQQVTLRCSSQSGHNTVSWYQQALGQGPQFIFQYYREEENGRGNFPPRFSGLQFPNYSSELNVNALELDDSALYLCASSLLGGGAYEQYFGPGTRLTVT.

The rearrangement links TRBV9 to TRBJ2-5; D possibly corresponds to TRBD1 (6 bases). The J call is uncertain, as TRBJ2-7 better fits the DNA end. CDR3 length: 14 amino acids. Per germline, CDR1 SGDLS and CDR2 YYNGEE. Here the CDR3 reads CASSAPGVTYEQYF. CDR3 bases: TGTGCCAGCAGCGCCCCAGGGGTAACGTACGAGCAGTACTTC.

The chain has TRBV19 and TRBJ1-3, with a possible D match to TRBD1 (6 bases). This CDR3 has 14 amino acids. V was cut by 5 bases and J by 2 bases, with 10 bases left in between. Germline CDR1 reads LNHDA; CDR2 reads SQIVND (reference sequence). The CDR3 DNA follows: TGTGCCAGTAGTGAACAGGGTGCTGGAAACACCATATATTTT. This gives the protein CASSEQGAGNTIYF.

This clone was seen only once. The gene calls are TRBV5-1 and TRBJ1-1; the D gene is possibly TRBD1 (6 bases). There are 13 residues in the CDR3. Germline CDR1 reads SGHRS; CDR2 reads YFSETQ. Trimming removed 4 bases at V and 2 bases at J, with 9 bases between. The CDR3 sequence: CASSTDSNTEAFF. The DNA for the CDR3 is TGCGCCAGCAGCACGGACAGTAACACTGAAGCTTTCTTT.

The rearrangement joins TRBV9 to TRBJ1-6; D is possibly TRBD1 (5 bases). The CDR3 contains 14 residues. Germline loops: CDR1 SGDLS, CDR2 YYNGEE. The V and J ends lost 0 bases and 6 bases respectively, with 7 bases between them. CDR3 nucleotide sequence: TGTGCCAGCAGCGTAGCCAGGGCTAATTCACCCCTCCACTTT. Translation gives CASSVARANSPLHF.

This CDR3 is CASSYKTGANTGELFF. In nucleotides, the CDR3 is TGTGCCAGCAGTTATAAGACAGGGGCGAACACCGGGGAGCTGTTTTTT. This sequence joins TRBV6-5 and TRBJ2-2, with 8 nucleotides matching TRBD1. Trimming cost V 3 bases and J 0 bases; bases outside gene matches: 3. CDR3 length: 16 residues. CDR1 is MNHEY and CDR2 is SVGAGI in the germline V gene.

On this clone: The junction does not match germline at one end; this may be a read error. J is TRBJ2-4 and V is TRBV7-9, with a tentative D call TRBD2 (5 bases). The germline V gene has CDR1 SEHNR and CDR2 FQNEAQ (reference sequence). The CDR3 runs to 14 residues. The CDR3 spells CASSFEAAKNSQYF. The CDR3, as DNA: TGTGCCAGCAGCTTCGAAGCGGCCAAAAACAGTCAGTACTTC.

A single count supports this clone. The chain has TRBV5-1 and TRBJ2-7; 10 bases are shared with TRBD1. The germline gives CDR1 SGHRS, CDR2 YFSETQ. V lost 1 base to trimming and J lost 2 bases; unmatched junction nucleotides: 3. This CDR3 has 15 amino acids. CDR3 in DNA: TGCGCCAGCAGCTTGTTGGGACAGGGGCCCTACGAGCAGTACTTC. Translation gives CASSLLGQGPYEQYF.

This sequence joins TRBV18 and TRBJ2-2; D is perhaps TRBD2 (5 bases). Germline CDR1 and CDR2: KGHSH and LQKENI. The CDR3 loop spans 13 amino acids. V shed 3 bases and J shed 3 bases, with 5 bases lying between them. CDR3 coding DNA: TGTGCCAGCTCACCCGGGGACACCGGGGAGCTGTTTTTT. Translation gives CASSPGDTGELFF.